This T cell receptor beta chain was captured by sequencing in a study of Ad26.COV2.S vaccination and SARS-CoV-2 variants. The study, taken as a whole, reports: While placebo recipients had lower spike-specific TCR breadth, vaccine recipients had more. People who got the vaccine or the placebo had similar non-spike TCR breadth. There was reportedly substantial breadth in spike-specific CD8+ and CD4+ T cell responses after vaccination.

With respect to this clone: Its antigen remains unknown.

This CDR3 has 14 residues. Germline CDR1 and CDR2: MNHEY and SVGEGT. Trimming removed 2 bases at V and 5 bases at J, with 11 bases between. The table came from immunoSEQ multiplex PCR; TCRdb's copy has only in-frame clones and leaves some out. The sample has about half a million clones, 80% to 90% seen once; the top ten hold 1.7%. The treatment was: some 20 received Ad26.COV2.S at low or high dose, single or two shots; 5 received placebo; per-sample allocation not given. At day 63 after the first vaccine or placebo injection, samples were drawn. Sequencing used peripheral blood, obtained in a trial of Ad26.COV2.S vaccine versus placebo. This chain uses TRBV6-2 or TRBV6-3 with TRBJ2-3; TRBD1 might be the D (6 bases). The receptor's source is a person aged 18-60 years who received the Ad26.COV2.S COVID-19 vaccine or a placebo. As DNA, the CDR3 is TGTGCCAGCAGTTACCAACTAGGGGGAGATACGCAGTATTTT. Translation: CASSYQLGGDTQYF.